The 24 T cell receptor beta chains below come from one sample, sequenced in a study of blood T cell repertoires in COVID-19. The protocol was immunoSEQ multiplex PCR, while the TCRdb copy is restricted to in-frame clones and leaves out a portion. The sample lists just over 300,000 clones, roughly 89% occurring once. The sample taken for sequencing was peripheral blood. The origin of the receptors is a woman aged 25 to 39 with COVID-19, enrolled during active disease.

This sequence joins TRBV10-3 and TRBJ2-3, with D perhaps matching TRBD2 (5 bases). The CDR3 is 13 amino acids. CDR1 ENHRY and CDR2 SYGVKD come from the germline V gene. With 5 bases removed from V and 5 bases from J, the gap between germline ends came to 11 bases. The CDR3 coding sequence is TGTGCCATCAGTCCCCGGACTCTAGATACGCAGTATTTT. It encodes CAISPRTLDTQYF.

This chain joins TRBV7-6 and TRBJ1-4, with 9 positions matching TRBD1. Per the germline V gene, CDR1 is SGHVS and CDR2 is FNYEAQ. This CDR3 has 18 residues. Germline trimming cut 5 bases from V and 6 bases from J; bases unmatched to any gene: 16. In DNA, the CDR3 is TGTGCCAGCAGCCTTAACATCATGGGACAGGGATATCATGAAAAACTGTTTTTT. This codes for CASSLNIMGQGYHEKLFF.

The rearrangement joins TRBV28 to TRBJ2-1, with 12 bases matching TRBD2. The V gene's germline CDR1 is MDHEN and CDR2 SYDVKM. After removal of 2 bases from V and 6 bases from J, the junction contained 5 bases not matched to a gene. There are 16 residues in the CDR3. The CDR3: CASSLGGTSGRNEQFF. CDR3 sequence (DNA): TGTGCCAGCAGTTTAGGGGGGACTAGCGGGCGCAATGAGCAGTTCTTC.

This chain connects TRBV7-9 to TRBJ1-1; D call uncertain. The ends were cut back, 7 bases at V and 7 bases at J, with 7 bases in the middle. Germline assignment: CDR1 SEHNR and CDR2 FQNEAQ (reference sequence). The CDR3 length is 10 residues. The CDR3 region is CASTTDEAFF. CDR3 DNA: TGTGCCAGCACCACAGATGAAGCTTTCTTT.

The chain uses TRBV18 and TRBJ1-5; 7 bases map to TRBD1. The germline gives CDR1 KGHSH, CDR2 LQKENI. CDR3 length equals 16 residues. After removal of 5 bases from V and 3 bases from J, the junction contained 10 bases not matched to a gene. The CDR3 DNA sequence: TGTGCCAGCTCATCACGAAGAACAGGGGTCAATCAGCCCCAGCATTTT. Protein sequence: CASSSRRTGVNQPQHF.

The chain is built from TRBV7-9 and TRBJ1-2, with unresolved D. The CDR3 contains 15 residues. Trimming cost V 1 base and J 8 bases, with 17 bases left between them. Germline V CDR1 and CDR2: SEHNR, FQNEAQ (reference sequence). The CDR3 bases are TGTGCCAGCAGCTTAGAGAGTCCGATAAACCCCGGCTACACCTTC. Translated: CASSLESPINPGYTF. The whole variable domain, remainder taken from reference TRBV7-9 and TRBJ1-2, is DTGVSQNPRHKITKRGQNVTFRCDPISEHNRLYWYRQTLGQGPEFLTYFQNEAQLEKSRLLSDRFSAERPKGSFSTLEIQRTEQGDSAMYLCASSLESPINPGYTFGSGTRLTVV.

The sample holds one count of this clone. The DNA of the CDR3 is TGTGCCAGCAGCTTGGTCAGGGGCGCTGGCTACACCTTC. Its translation is CASSLVRGAGYTF. The V gene is TRBV5-6, the J gene TRBJ1-2; weak D call: TRBD1 (6 bases). This CDR3 spans 13 amino acids. Germline values: CDR1 SGHDT, CDR2 YYEEEE. The V gene lost 0 bases and the J gene lost 7 bases, with 10 bases spanning the gap.

The chain couples TRBV18 to TRBJ2-1, with D possibly TRBD2 on 6 matching bases. The CDR3 covers 16 residues. Germline CDR1 reads KGHSH; CDR2 reads LQKENI. Trimming removed 4 bases at V and 0 bases at J, with 13 bases between. The CDR3 spells CASSLTGESSYNEQFF. The CDR3 coding sequence is TGTGCCAGCTCACTTACGGGGGAGAGCTCCTACAATGAGCAGTTCTTC.

This clone came up a few times. The CDR3 region has the DNA TGTGCCAGCAAGGCTGGGGCCAGGGAAGGAGATCAGCCCCAGCATTTT. Translated, it gives CASKAGAREGDQPQHF. This rearrangement joins TRBV2 to TRBJ1-5, with D possibly TRBD1 on 5 matching bases. CDR3 length: 16 amino acids. CDR1 is SNHLY, CDR2 FYNNEI, per germline. The V gene lost 7 bases and the J gene lost 5 bases, with 21 bases spanning the gap.

The chain has TRBV7-2 and TRBJ1-5, with TRBD1 matching 7 bases. This CDR3 contains 15 residues. Germline V CDR1 and CDR2: SGHTA, FQGNSA. After removal of 5 bases from V and 5 bases from J, the junction contained 9 bases not matched to a gene. CDR3 region: CASSQDARGDQPQHF. Written as DNA, the CDR3 is TGTGCCAGCAGCCAAGATGCCAGGGGGGATCAGCCCCAGCATTTT.

The CDR3 protein is CASSHSSGGKRTDTQYF. As DNA, the CDR3 is TGTGCCAGCAGCCATTCTAGCGGGGGGAAGCGCACAGATACGCAGTATTTT. This chain joins TRBV3-1 (or the pseudogene TRBV3-2) and TRBJ2-3; 11 bases agree with TRBD2. This CDR3 region has 17 residues. Germline V CDR1 and CDR2: LGHDT, YNNKEL (reference sequence). V trimming: 3 bases; J trimming: 1 base; junction bases outside the gene matches: 6.

V and J are TRBV6-5 and TRBJ2-7; D uncertain. This CDR3 contains 14 residues. The germline V and J ends were trimmed by 4 bases and 1 base, with 11 bases remaining between them. CDR1 and CDR2 (germline): MNHEY, SVGAGI. The CDR3 bases are TGTGCCAGCAGTTCCCTCTCCTCTTCCTACGAGCAGTACGTC. It yields the protein CASSSLSSSYEQYV.

The chain joins TRBV18 to TRBJ1-1, with a tentative D call TRBD1 (5 bases). The CDR3 has 12 residues. Trimming removed 3 bases at V and 6 bases at J, with 8 bases between. Per germline, CDR1 KGHSH and CDR2 LQKENI. The CDR3 region has the DNA TGTGCCAGCTCACCGGACACTTCTGAAGCTTTCTTT. It yields the protein CASSPDTSEAFF.

The chain uses TRBV19 and TRBJ1-2; TRBD1 matches at 7 bases. V was clipped by 10 bases and J by 0 bases; unmatched bases: 5. The CDR3 has 13 amino acids. Germline values: CDR1 LNHDA, CDR2 SQIVND (reference sequence). This CDR3 reads CATKQGPNYGYTF. The CDR3 DNA sequence: TGTGCCACCAAACAGGGGCCTAACTATGGCTACACCTTC. Drawing the rest from reference TRBV19 and TRBJ1-2, the complete variable domain is DGGITQSPKYLFRKEGQNVTLSCEQNLNHDAMYWYRQDPGQGLRLIYYSQIVNDFQKGDIAEGYSVSREKKESFPLTVTSAQKNPTAFYLCATKQGPNYGYTFGSGTRLTVV.

For this clone: This CDR3 is also generated by other DNA sequences in the sample. The rearrangement uses TRBV15 and TRBJ1-1; 12 nucleotides line up with TRBD1. V was clipped by 3 bases and J by 3 bases; unmatched bases: 2. This CDR3 is built from 15 residues. Germline loops: CDR1 LNHNV, CDR2 YYDKDF (reference sequence). The CDR3 protein is CATSRGTGGYTEAFF. For the CDR3, the DNA is TGTGCCACCAGCAGGGGGACAGGGGGCTACACTGAAGCTTTCTTT.

The V call is TRBV6-5, the J call TRBJ1-1, with 10 nucleotides matching TRBD1. Germline CDR1 and CDR2: MNHEY and SVGAGI. Germline trimming cut 0 bases from V and 10 bases from J; bases unmatched to any gene: 2. The CDR3 runs to 13 residues. CDR3 nucleotides: TGTGCCAGCAGTTACTCGCGGGACAGGGGAGCTTTCTTT. It is translated as CASSYSRDRGAFF.

The rearrangement links TRBV3-1 (or the pseudogene TRBV3-2) to TRBJ2-5, with D perhaps matching TRBD2 (5 bases). The CDR3 sequence is 13 residues long. Trimming stripped 6 bases from V and 5 bases from J, with 13 bases between. The germline CDR1 and CDR2 sequences are LGHDT and YNNKEL (reference sequence). CDR3 nucleotide sequence: TGTGCCAGCAGTCCGGGGTGGGAGGAGACCCAGTACTTC. Its translation: CASSPGWEETQYF.

The chain has TRBV6-5 and TRBJ2-5, with D tentatively TRBD1 (5 bases). Germline V CDR1 and CDR2: MNHEY, SVGAGI. The ends were cut back, 3 bases at V and 7 bases at J, with 15 bases in the middle. This CDR3 spans 14 amino acids. CDR3 amino acids: CASSYESRVGTQYF. Written as DNA, the CDR3 is TGTGCCAGCAGTTATGAATCCAGGGTGGGGACCCAGTACTTC.

V and J are TRBV5-1 and TRBJ2-6; 7 bases are shared with TRBD1. CDR1 is SGHRS and CDR2 is YFSETQ in the germline V gene. After removal of 0 bases from V and 0 bases from J, the junction contained 0 bases not matched to a gene. This CDR3 has 16 amino acids. Here the CDR3 DNA reads TGCGCCAGCAGCTTGGGACAGGGCTCTGGGGCCAACGTCCTGACTTTC. The encoded protein is CASSLGQGSGANVLTF.

The chain is built from TRBV5-6 and TRBJ2-3; D call uncertain. Germline V gives CDR1 SGHDT, CDR2 YYEEEE. The V gene lost 0 bases and the J gene lost 1 base, with 12 bases spanning the gap. The CDR3 has 16 amino acids. CDR3 nucleotides: TGTGCCAGCAGCTTGGTAGATCTTGGAGGCACAGATACGCAGTATTTT. Translated: CASSLVDLGGTDTQYF.

The chain carries TRBV5-1 and TRBJ2-1; 9 bases line up with TRBD1. Unmatched junction bases numbered 9, after V lost 0 bases and J lost 5 bases. Germline V gives CDR1 SGHRS, CDR2 YFSETQ. This CDR3 contains 17 residues. The CDR3 loop is CASSLALLQGADNEQFF. The CDR3 bases are TGCGCCAGCAGCTTGGCACTCCTACAGGGGGCAGACAATGAGCAGTTCTTC.

The chain combines TRBV7-9 with TRBJ2-1; 13 positions match TRBD2. Trimming at V came to 1 base and at J to 7 bases, leaving 4 bases not matched to a gene. This CDR3 has 16 amino acids. CDR1 and CDR2 from the germline V gene are SEHNR and FQNEAQ (reference sequence). The CDR3 DNA follows: TGTGCCAGCAGCTTAGGACTAGCGGGGGGTGAGAATGAGCAGTTCTTC. Translation: CASSLGLAGGENEQFF.

This clone was detected only once. The gene calls are TRBV3-1 (or the pseudogene TRBV3-2) and TRBJ1-1; 11 positions agree with TRBD1. The CDR3 runs to 17 residues. Germline trimming cut 1 base from V and 5 bases from J; bases unmatched to any gene: 9. Germline values: CDR1 LGHDT, CDR2 YNNKEL (reference sequence). CDR3 in amino acids: CASSQVTGTGGGTEAFF. The CDR3 nucleotides read TGTGCCAGCAGCCAAGTCACCGGGACAGGGGGTGGAACTGAAGCTTTCTTT.

This clone was counted once. The V call is TRBV2, the J call TRBJ2-3; TRBD2 aligns across 8 bases. With 8 bases clipped from V and 5 bases from J, the junction kept 9 bases outside the gene matches. This CDR3 region has 14 residues. The germline V gene has CDR1 SNHLY and CDR2 FYNNEI. In DNA, the CDR3 is TGTGCCAGCGATAGATCGGGGGGGGGAGATACGCAGTATTTT. Translating gives CASDRSGGGDTQYF. The full variable domain, its missing parts supplied by reference TRBV2 and TRBJ2-3, is EPEVTQTPSHQVTQMGQEVILRCVPISNHLYFYWYRQILGQKVEFLVSFYNNEISEKSEIFDDQFSVERPDGSNFTLKIRSTKLEDSAMYFCASDRSGGGDTQYFGPGTRLTVL.